These 25 T cell receptor beta chains came from one sample sequenced in a study of PD-L1 blockade in urothelial cancer. This table comes from immunoSEQ multiplex PCR, and its TCRdb copy is limited to in-frame clones, with some not included. Seen here are tens of thousands of clones, around nine tenths observed once, and the top ten hold over 9%. The starting material was PBMCs, obtained around atezolizumab (anti-PD-L1) treatment. The receptors were gathered from a man between 60 and 70 years old with urothelial cancer.

The V gene is TRBV2, the J gene TRBJ2-5, with TRBD2 matching over 11 bases. The length of the CDR3 is 16 residues. Germline loops: CDR1 SNHLY, CDR2 FYNNEI. J lost 4 bases, V lost 10 bases, and 14 bases had no gene match. The CDR3 sequence is CATAGGLAGGSETQYF. The CDR3 DNA reads as TGTGCCACCGCGGGGGGGTTAGCGGGGGGGTCAGAGACCCAGTACTTC.

The chain has TRBV6-5 and TRBJ2-1, with 9 bases aligning to TRBD2. The CDR3 loop spans 15 amino acids. Germline assignment: CDR1 MNHEY and CDR2 SVGAGI. The J segment lost 7 bases and the V segment lost 2 bases, leaving 6 bases of the junction unmatched. The CDR3 region is CASSYVGLAKNEQFF. The DNA for the CDR3 is TGTGCCAGCAGTTACGTGGGACTAGCTAAAAATGAGCAGTTCTTC.

The rearrangement links TRBV4-2 to TRBJ2-1; 7 nucleotides match TRBD2. The CDR3 has 15 residues. Germline V lookup: CDR1 LGHNA, CDR2 YNFKEQ. V shed 3 bases and J 5 bases; nucleotides not matched to a gene: 7. The CDR3 coding sequence is TGTGCCAGCAGCCAGGCCGAGCGGGACGACAATGAGCAGTTCTTC. Translating it yields CASSQAERDDNEQFF.

The CDR3 here is CASSVFGTGIEQFF. The CDR3 nucleotides read TGTGCCAGCAGTGTTTTCGGGACAGGGATTGAGCAGTTCTTC. This chain joins TRBV6-1 and TRBJ2-1; TRBD1 agrees at 9 bases. Germline V gives CDR1 MNHNS, CDR2 SASEGT. The CDR3 runs to 14 residues. The J segment lost 9 bases and the V segment lost 4 bases, leaving 7 bases of the junction unmatched.

The chain recombines TRBV9 with TRBJ2-3, with 14 bases fitting TRBD2. The CDR3 is 19 amino acids. Per the germline V gene, CDR1 is SGDLS and CDR2 is YYNGEE. With V trimmed by 2 bases and J by 3 bases, 11 bases remained unmatched. The CDR3 DNA reads as TGTGCCAGCAGCGTGGGACTAGCGGGAGCCCTTGTTTCAACAGATACGCAGTATTTT. Translating it yields CASSVGLAGALVSTDTQYF.

The chain links TRBV9 to TRBJ2-7; tentative D call: TRBD2 (5 bases). V was trimmed by 3 bases and J by 3 bases, leaving 16 bases between them. This CDR3 spans 15 amino acids. CDR1 and CDR2 (germline): SGDLS, YYNGEE. CDR3 coding DNA: TGTGCCAGCAGCGCGGGGAAGGGTTCGGACTACGAGCAGTACTTC. Residues: CASSAGKGSDYEQYF.

Notes on this clone: One end of the junction is discordant with germline, which a read error may explain. J is TRBJ1-2 and V is TRBV2; 7 bases match TRBD1. There are 10 residues in the CDR3. From germline, CDR1 is SNHLY and CDR2 FYNNEI. CDR3: CASRDGGQNF. In DNA, the CDR3 is TGTGCCAGCAGGGATGGGGGACAGAACTTC.

This clone was recorded only once. In DNA, the CDR3 is TGTGCCAGCAGCCCACTCGATAGCTACGAGCAGTACTTC. Translation gives CASSPLDSYEQYF. The genes are TRBV25-1 and TRBJ2-7; D not certain. This CDR3 has 13 residues. V was pared by 6 bases and J by 3 bases, with 12 bases between. Looked up from germline, CDR1 is MGHDK and CDR2 is SYGVNS.

The chain combines TRBV4-1 with TRBJ2-5; possibly TRBD1 for D (5 bases). The CDR3 sequence is 15 residues long. Germline loops: CDR1 MGHRA, CDR2 YSYEKL. Deletions cut 4 bases from V and 0 bases from J, with 12 bases between. The CDR3 protein is CASSPHRQYQETQYF. The CDR3 DNA follows: TGCGCCAGCAGCCCCCACCGACAGTACCAAGAGACCCAGTACTTC.

The chain combines TRBV30 with TRBJ2-5, with D tentatively TRBD2 (6 bases). Germline V lookup: CDR1 GTSNPN, CDR2 SVGIG (reference sequence). V was shortened by 3 bases and J by 2 bases, with 13 bases between the two germline ends. This CDR3 contains 14 residues. This CDR3 is CAWSRLVPQETQYF. CDR3 DNA: TGTGCCTGGAGCCGACTAGTCCCTCAAGAGACCCAGTACTTC. The complete variable domain, with remaining parts taken from reference TRBV30 and TRBJ2-5, reads SQTIHQWPATLVQPVGSPLSLECTVEGTSNPNLYWYRQAAGRGLQLLFYSVGIGQISSEVPQNLSASRPQDRQFILSSKKLLLSDSGFYLCAWSRLVPQETQYFGPGTRLLVL.

The gene calls are TRBV10-3 and TRBJ2-7, with TRBD1 identical over 7 bases. J lost 2 bases, V lost 0 bases, and 1 base had no gene match. CDR1 and CDR2 from the germline V gene are ENHRY and SYGVKD. The CDR3 spans 14 residues. CDR3: CAISESTGTYEQYF. CDR3 DNA sequence: TGTGCCATCAGTGAGTCGACAGGGACCTACGAGCAGTACTTC.

The chain has TRBV10-1 and TRBJ2-3, with TRBD2 as a possible D gene (6 bases). The ends were cut back, 2 bases at V and 2 bases at J, with 11 bases in the middle. Germline CDR1 is WNHNN and CDR2 is SYGVQD (reference sequence). The CDR3 is 15 residues long. DNA of the CDR3: TGCGCCAGCAGTGAGCGGGGGATAATCACAGATACGCAGTATTTT. This encodes CASSERGIITDTQYF.

The V gene is TRBV10-2, the J gene TRBJ2-7; weak D call: TRBD1 (5 bases). This CDR3 contains 15 residues. V was shortened by 2 bases and J by 3 bases, with 14 bases between the two germline ends. The germline gives CDR1 WSHSY, CDR2 SAAADI. The CDR3: CASSERGRDNYEQYF. In DNA, the CDR3 is TGCGCCAGCAGTGAGAGGGGCAGGGATAACTACGAGCAGTACTTC.

The J gene is TRBJ2-7, the V gene TRBV7-8; a weak D match, TRBD1 (7 bases). The CDR3 runs 17 residues. The germline CDR1 and CDR2 sequences are SGHVS and FQNEAQ. The V end was cut by 0 bases, the J end by 6 bases, with 21 bases between. CDR3 protein: CASSLASSGSQGGEQYF. CDR3 coding DNA: TGTGCCAGCAGCTTAGCGAGCTCGGGGAGCCAGGGGGGCGAGCAGTACTTC.

This clone was counted once. The chain is built from TRBV6-5 and TRBJ2-7; D unresolved. V dropped 0 bases and J dropped 3 bases, with 6 bases sitting between them. This CDR3 contains 13 residues. CDR1 MNHEY and CDR2 SVGAGI come from the germline V gene. The CDR3 here is CASSYSINYEQYF. CDR3 nucleotide sequence: TGTGCCAGCAGTTACTCAATTAACTACGAGCAGTACTTC.

This clone was recorded only once. This rearrangement joins TRBV9 to TRBJ2-1; D is perhaps TRBD2 (5 bases). Germline V gene lookup returns CDR1 SGDLS and CDR2 YYNGEE. CDR3 size: 15 residues. Trimming pared 4 bases from V and 2 bases from J, leaving 13 bases between. CDR3: CASSLLAGTYNEQFF. The CDR3 nucleotides read TGTGCCAGCAGCCTTCTAGCCGGGACCTACAATGAGCAGTTCTTC.

This chain links TRBV7-5 with TRBJ2-7; the table's D call, TRBD1, was not checked against the DNA. TRBV7-5 represents a pseudogene. The CDR3 length is 13 residues. CDR3 residues: CGRMGQGIIEQYF. In DNA, the CDR3 is TGTGGGAGAATGGGACAGGGGATCATCGAGCAGTACTTC.

This chain uses TRBV11-2 with TRBJ2-1, with D possibly being TRBD2 (6 bases). The ends were cut back, 3 bases at V and 1 base at J, with 7 bases in the middle. The CDR3 extends over 14 amino acids. Germline CDR1 is SGHAT and CDR2 is FQNNGV. The CDR3 DNA is TGTGCCAGCAGCTTGGCGGGGTCCTACAATGAGCAGTTCTTC. It specifies CASSLAGSYNEQFF.

The rearrangement joins TRBV7-2 to TRBJ2-1; 10 positions agree with TRBD2. V gave up 1 base and J gave up 10 bases; unmatched junction bases: 10. Germline V gives CDR1 SGHTA, CDR2 FQGNSA. This CDR3 is 16 amino acids long. The CDR3 DNA reads TGTGCCAGCAGCTTAGGTAGCGGGGGGACGATCGGGGAGCAGTTCTTC. Translated, it gives CASSLGSGGTIGEQFF.

This rearrangement joins TRBV28 to TRBJ1-2; 8 bases agree with TRBD1. Germline values: CDR1 MDHEN, CDR2 SYDVKM. This CDR3 has 15 residues. The V segment lost 3 bases and the J segment 8 bases; nucleotides outside the gene matches: 11. The CDR3 DNA reads as TGTGCCAGCAGTTTCCCGATCCGACAGGGGAGGGGCTACACCTTC. Its protein product is CASSFPIRQGRGYTF.

The rearrangement uses TRBV11-1 and TRBJ2-7; TRBD2 agrees at 9 bases. CDR1 and CDR2 (germline): SGHAT, FQDESV (reference sequence). V dropped 4 bases and J dropped 6; count of bases not matched to a gene: 13. The CDR3 sequence is 16 residues long. This CDR3 reads CASSSLSGGREGEQYF. In DNA, the CDR3 is TGTGCCAGCAGCTCACTCTCGGGCGGGAGGGAAGGCGAGCAGTACTTC.

The rearrangement uses TRBV10-3 and TRBJ1-2; 7 positions match TRBD1. Germline CDR1 ENHRY, CDR2 SYGVKD. This CDR3 region has 16 residues. With 5 bases clipped from V and 3 bases from J, the junction kept 12 bases outside the gene matches. The DNA for the CDR3 is TGTGCCATCAGTTCTCGACAGGGCAATAGCTACTATGGCTACACCTTC. This codes for CAISSRQGNSYYGYTF.

DNA of the CDR3: TGCGCCAGCAGCCAAAGGACTAGCGGGGGGGAGACCCAGTACTTC. This encodes CASSQRTSGGETQYF. V gene TRBV4-3 combines with J gene TRBJ2-5; 14 bases align to TRBD2. The CDR3 length is 15 residues. Trimming cost V 2 bases and J 5 bases; bases outside gene matches: 1. Germline V gene lookup returns CDR1 LGHNA and CDR2 YSLEER.

The chain has TRBV6-5 and TRBJ1-6; D remains unclear. CDR1 is MNHEY, CDR2 SVGAGI, per germline. V was shortened by 6 bases and J by 5 bases, with 11 bases between the two germline ends. The CDR3 contains 14 residues. Here the CDR3 DNA reads TGTGCCAGCAGAACAGCGGGAAATAATTCACCCCTCCACTTT. This encodes CASRTAGNNSPLHF.

The V call is TRBV7-9, the J call TRBJ1-1; no clear D. V was trimmed by 4 bases and J by 3 bases, leaving 15 bases between them. From germline, CDR1 is SEHNR and CDR2 FQNEAQ (reference sequence). This CDR3 has 15 residues. The CDR3 protein is CASSSQSTGDTEAFF. The DNA for the CDR3 is TGTGCCAGCAGCTCCCAATCGACGGGTGACACTGAAGCTTTCTTT.